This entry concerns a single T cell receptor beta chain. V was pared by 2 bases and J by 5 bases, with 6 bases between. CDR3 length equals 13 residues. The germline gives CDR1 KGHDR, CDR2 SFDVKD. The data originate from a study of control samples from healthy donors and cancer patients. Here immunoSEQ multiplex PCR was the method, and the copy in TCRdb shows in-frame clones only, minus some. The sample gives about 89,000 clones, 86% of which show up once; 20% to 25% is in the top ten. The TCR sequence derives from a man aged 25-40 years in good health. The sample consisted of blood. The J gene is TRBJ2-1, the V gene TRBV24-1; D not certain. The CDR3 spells CATSDSKHNEQFF. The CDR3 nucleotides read TGTGCCACCAGTGATTCCAAACACAATGAGCAGTTCTTC.